The 3 T cell receptor beta chains listed next were all sequenced from one sample in a study of regulatory T cells in long-lasting Graves disease. Noted time point: newly diagnosed GD, antithyroid drugs for less than 3 months. RNA isolated from PBMCs was used to make the TCR library. In building TCR beta libraries, iRepertoire HTBI primers were used together with Arm-PCR of CDR3 regions. TCRdb processed the multiplex PCR reads anew with MiXCR; each CDR3 protein has one entry. The table lists 550,000 to 700,000 distinct CDR3 sequences, about 15% of them singletons. The same data also went into a second study, on T cells in Graves' hyperthyroidism and ophthalmopathy.

The sample consisted of peripheral blood mononuclear cells (PBMCs), taken at new diagnosis, from a patient treated with antithyroid drugs. The source is a man aged 18-30 years with Graves disease.

Details on this clonotype: A single base separates this from a much larger clone, so it may be a read error. The J gene is TRBJ2-1, the V gene TRBV3-1, with TRBD2 matching 10 bases. The V gene end was trimmed by 3 bases and the J gene end by 5 bases; junction bases not matched to a gene: 1. This CDR3 region has 14 residues. Germline CDR1 and CDR2: LGHDT and YNNKEL (reference sequence). This chain's CDR3 is CASSHLAGDNEQFF. The CDR3 region has the DNA TGTGCCAGCAGCCACCTAGCGGGAGACAATGAGCAGTTCTTC.

The chain employs TRBV12-3 or TRBV12-4 and TRBJ2-7; TRBD2 matches at 7 bases. The J segment lost 4 bases and the V segment lost 6 bases, leaving 9 bases of the junction unmatched. This CDR3 has 14 amino acids. The CDR3 DNA is TGTGCCAGCAGCCCGGTGGGAGGGGTATACGAGCAGTACTTC. This translates into CASSPVGGVYEQYF.

V usage is TRBV27 and J usage is TRBJ1-4; tentatively, D is TRBD1 (5 bases). Between the trimmed V and J ends, which lost 5 bases and 2 bases, there was a span of 9 bases. The CDR3 spans 14 residues. CDR1 is MNHEY, CDR2 SMNVEV, per germline (reference sequence). For the CDR3, the DNA is TGTGCCAGCAGTCGACAGACGACTAATGAAAAACTGTTTTTT. It encodes CASSRQTTNEKLFF.